This TCR beta chain was identified during a study of OX40 agonist ivuxolimab in advanced cancers. In the study overall: An agonistic anti-OX40 (CD134) antibody, ivuxolimab, was used to treat the patients. Eligibility rules accepted prior anti-PD-1, anti-PD-L1 or anti-CTLA-4 therapy, and around 40% had some.

V was pared by 5 bases and J by 8 bases, with 5 bases of the junction left unmatched. The CDR3 totals 13 residues. Germline V gene lookup returns CDR1 MNHEY and CDR2 SVGAGI. Findings and limits, study-wide: There was clonal expansion of CD4+ and CD8+ blood T cells by week 6 at 0.1 to 3.0 mg/kg.

Only in-frame clones appear in the TCRdb table, and some are missing; sequencing was by immunoSEQ multiplex PCR. The table lists fewer than 85,000 clones, roughly 80% of them singletons. In its sample, this clone is medium-sized. Its antigen is not known. Cycle 7 day 1, cycle 4 day 1, and baseline were the timepoints at which blood was sampled. The V call is TRBV6-5, the J call TRBJ1-2; TRBD1 agrees at 10 bases. Sequenced material: CD4+ or CD8+ T cells sorted from blood, taken in a trial of the OX40 agonist ivuxolimab. This sequence was found in an adult with an advanced solid tumor such as melanoma, head and neck, liver or kidney cancer. The CDR3 DNA is TGTGCCAGCAGTAAGGGACAGGGGCTCGGCTACACCTTC. It yields the protein CASSKGQGLGYTF.